This T cell receptor (beta chain) was sequenced for a study of Ad26.COV2.S vaccination and SARS-CoV-2 variants. Assay: immunoSEQ multiplex PCR; the TCRdb copy retains only in-frame clones and omits some. This table has about 450,000 clones, roughly 89% appearing once. Trimming took off 0 bases at V and 2 bases at J, with 16 bases between the two ends. The CDR3 has 17 amino acids. The germline CDR1 and CDR2 sequences are KGHDR and SFDVKD. A single count supports this clone. Stated treatment: roughly 19 received Ad26.COV2.S at low or high dose, single or two shots; about 5 received placebo; per-sample allocation not given. The study sampled participants on day 63 after the first vaccine or placebo injection. This vaccine is an Ad26 vector that expresses the Wuhan-strain SARS-CoV-2 spike.

The chain recombines TRBV24-1 with TRBJ2-7; TRBD2 might be the D (6 bases). The input for sequencing was peripheral blood, taken in a trial of Ad26.COV2.S vaccine versus placebo. This receptor was identified in a person between 18 and 60 years old who received the Ad26.COV2.S COVID-19 vaccine or a placebo. The DNA for the CDR3 is TGTGCCACCAGTGATTTGCAATTCGGGGACTTCCCCTACGAGCAGTACTTC. It specifies CATSDLQFGDFPYEQYF.